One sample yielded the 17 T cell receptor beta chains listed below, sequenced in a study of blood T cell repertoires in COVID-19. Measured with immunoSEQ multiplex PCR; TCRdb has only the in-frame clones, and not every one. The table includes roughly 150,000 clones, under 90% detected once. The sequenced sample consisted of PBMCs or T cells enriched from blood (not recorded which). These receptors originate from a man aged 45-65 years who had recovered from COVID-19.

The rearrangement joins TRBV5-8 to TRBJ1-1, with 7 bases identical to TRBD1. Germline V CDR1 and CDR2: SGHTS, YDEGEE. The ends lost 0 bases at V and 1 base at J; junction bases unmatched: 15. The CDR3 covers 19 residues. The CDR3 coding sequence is TGTGCCAGCAGCTTGGGATTCAGACAGGGCGCCCCCGGGAACACTGAAGCTTTCTTT. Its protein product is CASSLGFRQGAPGNTEAFF.

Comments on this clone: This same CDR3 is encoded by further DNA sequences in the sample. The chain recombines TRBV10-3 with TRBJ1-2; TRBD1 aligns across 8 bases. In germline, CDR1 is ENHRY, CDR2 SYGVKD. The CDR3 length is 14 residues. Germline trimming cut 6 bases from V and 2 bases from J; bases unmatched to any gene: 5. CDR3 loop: CAIRGTGGNYGYTF. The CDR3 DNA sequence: TGTGCCATCAGGGGGACAGGTGGAAACTATGGCTACACCTTC.

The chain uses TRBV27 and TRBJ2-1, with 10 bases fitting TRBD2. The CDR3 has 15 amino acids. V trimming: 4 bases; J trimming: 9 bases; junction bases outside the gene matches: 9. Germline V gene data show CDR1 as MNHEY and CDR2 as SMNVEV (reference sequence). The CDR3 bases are TGTGCCAGCAGTTCCGCCGGGACTAGCGTTCGTGAGCAGTTCTTC. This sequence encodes CASSSAGTSVREQFF.

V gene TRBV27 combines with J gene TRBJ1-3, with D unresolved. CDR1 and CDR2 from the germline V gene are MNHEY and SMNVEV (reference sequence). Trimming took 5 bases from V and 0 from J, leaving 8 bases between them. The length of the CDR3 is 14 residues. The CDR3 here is CASSVGLSGNTIYF. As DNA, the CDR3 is TGTGCCAGCAGTGTGGGCCTCTCTGGAAACACCATATATTTT.

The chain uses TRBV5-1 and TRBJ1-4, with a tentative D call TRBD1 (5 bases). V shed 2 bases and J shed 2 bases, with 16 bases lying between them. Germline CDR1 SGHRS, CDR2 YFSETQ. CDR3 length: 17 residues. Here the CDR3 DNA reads TGCGCCAGCAGCTTTGGGGCGGCGGGGACGACTAATGAAAAACTGTTTTTT. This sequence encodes CASSFGAAGTTNEKLFF.

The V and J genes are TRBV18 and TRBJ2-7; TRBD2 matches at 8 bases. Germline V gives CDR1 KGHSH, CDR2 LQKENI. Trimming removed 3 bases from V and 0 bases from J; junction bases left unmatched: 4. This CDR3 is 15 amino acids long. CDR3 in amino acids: CASSPGLAGSYEQYF. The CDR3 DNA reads TGTGCCAGCTCACCTGGGCTAGCGGGCTCCTACGAGCAGTACTTC.

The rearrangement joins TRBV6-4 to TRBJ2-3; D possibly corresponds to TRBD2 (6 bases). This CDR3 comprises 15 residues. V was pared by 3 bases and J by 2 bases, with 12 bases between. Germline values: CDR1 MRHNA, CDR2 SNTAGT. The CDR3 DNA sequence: TGTGCCAGCAGTGAAGGAAGCGGGCCCACAGATACGCAGTATTTT. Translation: CASSEGSGPTDTQYF.

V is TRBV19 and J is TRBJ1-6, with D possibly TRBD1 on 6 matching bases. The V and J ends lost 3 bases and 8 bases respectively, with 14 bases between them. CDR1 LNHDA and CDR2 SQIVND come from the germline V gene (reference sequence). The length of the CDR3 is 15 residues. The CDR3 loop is CASSMGRGNDSPLHF. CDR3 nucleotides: TGTGCCAGTAGTATGGGAAGGGGGAATGATTCACCCCTCCACTTT. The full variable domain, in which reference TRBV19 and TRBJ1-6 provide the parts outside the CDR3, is DGGITQSPKYLFRKEGQNVTLSCEQNLNHDAMYWYRQDPGQGLRLIYYSQIVNDFQKGDIAEGYSVSREKKESFPLTVTSAQKNPTAFYLCASSMGRGNDSPLHFGNGTRLTVT.

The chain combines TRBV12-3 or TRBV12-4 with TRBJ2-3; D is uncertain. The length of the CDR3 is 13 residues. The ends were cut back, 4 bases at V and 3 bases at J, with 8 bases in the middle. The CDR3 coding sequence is TGTGCCAGCAGTTCCCACAATACAGATACGCAGTATTTT. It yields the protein CASSSHNTDTQYF.

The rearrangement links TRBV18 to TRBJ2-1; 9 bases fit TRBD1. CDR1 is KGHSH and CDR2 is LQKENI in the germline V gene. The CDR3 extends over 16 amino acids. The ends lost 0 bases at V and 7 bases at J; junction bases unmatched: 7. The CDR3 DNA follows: TGTGCCAGCTCACCACCTGATACAGGGGGCTCGAATGAGCAGTTCTTC. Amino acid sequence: CASSPPDTGGSNEQFF.

This CDR3 is CASTLLPNTEAFF. In DNA form, the CDR3 reads TGTGCCAGCACGCTCCTACCGAACACTGAAGCTTTCTTT. The V and J genes are TRBV6-5 and TRBJ1-1; no clear D. The CDR3 is 13 residues long. V was pared by 7 bases and J by 1 base, with 10 bases between. Germline V gives CDR1 MNHEY, CDR2 SVGAGI.

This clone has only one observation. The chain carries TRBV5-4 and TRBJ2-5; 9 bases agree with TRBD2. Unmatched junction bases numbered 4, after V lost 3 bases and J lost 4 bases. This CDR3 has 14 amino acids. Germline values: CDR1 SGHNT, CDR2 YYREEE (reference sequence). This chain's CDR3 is CASSYASGVETQYF. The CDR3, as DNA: TGTGCCAGCAGCTATGCTAGCGGGGTAGAGACCCAGTACTTC.

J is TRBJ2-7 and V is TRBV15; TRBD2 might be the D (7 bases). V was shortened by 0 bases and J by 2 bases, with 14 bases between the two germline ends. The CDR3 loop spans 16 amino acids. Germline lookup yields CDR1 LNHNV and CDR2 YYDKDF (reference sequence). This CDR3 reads CATSRDGRGKAYEQYF. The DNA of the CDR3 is TGTGCCACCAGCAGAGATGGGAGGGGGAAGGCCTACGAGCAGTACTTC.

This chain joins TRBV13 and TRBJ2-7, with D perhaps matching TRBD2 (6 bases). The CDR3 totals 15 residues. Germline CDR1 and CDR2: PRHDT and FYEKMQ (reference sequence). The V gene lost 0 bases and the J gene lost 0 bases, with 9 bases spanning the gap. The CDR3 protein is CASSLGPGASYEQYF. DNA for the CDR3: TGTGCCAGCAGCTTAGGACCGGGAGCCTCCTACGAGCAGTACTTC.

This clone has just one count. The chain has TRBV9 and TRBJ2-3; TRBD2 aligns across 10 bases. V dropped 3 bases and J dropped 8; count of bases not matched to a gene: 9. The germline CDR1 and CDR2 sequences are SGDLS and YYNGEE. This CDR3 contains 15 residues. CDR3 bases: TGTGCCAGCAGCGCGACCCTAGCGGGGGAAGGTACGCAGTATTTT. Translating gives CASSATLAGEGTQYF.

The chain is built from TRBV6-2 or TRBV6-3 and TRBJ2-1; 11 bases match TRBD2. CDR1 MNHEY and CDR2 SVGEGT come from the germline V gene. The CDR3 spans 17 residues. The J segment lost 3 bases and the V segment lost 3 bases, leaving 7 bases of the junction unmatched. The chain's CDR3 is CASSYFTSGGLYNEQFF. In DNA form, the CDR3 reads TGTGCCAGCAGTTATTTTACTAGCGGGGGACTCTACAATGAGCAGTTCTTC.

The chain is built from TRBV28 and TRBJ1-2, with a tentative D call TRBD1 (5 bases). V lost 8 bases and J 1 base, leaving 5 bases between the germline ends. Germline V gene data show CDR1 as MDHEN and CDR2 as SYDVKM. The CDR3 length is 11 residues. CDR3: CASGHNYGYTF. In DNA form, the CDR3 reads TGTGCCAGCGGACATAACTATGGCTACACCTTC.